This T cell receptor beta chain was documented in a study of blood T cell repertoires in COVID-19. Study overall: The United States, Italy and Spain supplied acute and convalescent COVID-19 samples.

This CDR3 is built from 15 residues. The germline V gene has CDR1 SGHKS and CDR2 YYEKEE (reference sequence). The V and J ends lost 4 bases and 0 bases, in that order; junction bases with no gene match: 4. As originally analysed: By means of reference gene primer amplification, nucleated cell counts were estimated. Assay: immunoSEQ multiplex PCR; the TCRdb copy retains only in-frame clones and omits some. The V and J calls and clone size are taken from that table; D and trimming were inferred from the DNA. The sample contains about 170,000 clones, around four fifths of which appear only once. Material: peripheral blood. The rearrangement uses TRBV5-5 and TRBJ2-7, with 10 bases identical to TRBD1. This receptor was obtained from an elderly woman with acute or convalescent COVID-19. CDR3 DNA sequence: TGTGCCAGCAGCCGACAGGGGGCCCCCTCCTACGAGCAGTACTTC. The encoded protein is CASSRQGAPSYEQYF.